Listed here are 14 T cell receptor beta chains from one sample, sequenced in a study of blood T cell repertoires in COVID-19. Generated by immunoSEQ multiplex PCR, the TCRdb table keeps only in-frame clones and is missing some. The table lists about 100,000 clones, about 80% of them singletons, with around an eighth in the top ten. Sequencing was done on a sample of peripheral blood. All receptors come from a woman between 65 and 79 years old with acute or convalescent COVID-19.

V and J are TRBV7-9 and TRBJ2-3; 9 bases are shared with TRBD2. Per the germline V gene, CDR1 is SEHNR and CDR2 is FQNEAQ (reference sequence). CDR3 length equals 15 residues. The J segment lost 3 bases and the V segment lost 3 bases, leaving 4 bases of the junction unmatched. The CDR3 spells CASSFGTSLTDTQYF. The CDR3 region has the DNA TGTGCCAGCAGCTTCGGGACTAGCTTAACAGATACGCAGTATTTT. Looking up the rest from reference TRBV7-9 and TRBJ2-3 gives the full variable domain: DTGVSQNPRHKITKRGQNVTFRCDPISEHNRLYWYRQTLGQGPEFLTYFQNEAQLEKSRLLSDRFSAERPKGSFSTLEIQRTEQGDSAMYLCASSFGTSLTDTQYFGPGTRLTVL.

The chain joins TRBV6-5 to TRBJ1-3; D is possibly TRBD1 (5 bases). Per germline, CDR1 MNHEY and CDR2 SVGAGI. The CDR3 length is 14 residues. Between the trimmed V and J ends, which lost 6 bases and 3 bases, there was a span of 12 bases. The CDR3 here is CASSKGARGNTIYF. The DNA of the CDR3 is TGTGCCAGCAGCAAAGGGGCTCGTGGAAACACCATATATTTT.

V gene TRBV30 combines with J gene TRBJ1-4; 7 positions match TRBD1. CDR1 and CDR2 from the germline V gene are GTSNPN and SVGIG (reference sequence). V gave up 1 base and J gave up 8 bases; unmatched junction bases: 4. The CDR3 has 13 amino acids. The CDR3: CAWSGQGPEKLFF. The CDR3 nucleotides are TGTGCCTGGAGTGGACAGGGACCCGAAAAACTGTTTTTT.

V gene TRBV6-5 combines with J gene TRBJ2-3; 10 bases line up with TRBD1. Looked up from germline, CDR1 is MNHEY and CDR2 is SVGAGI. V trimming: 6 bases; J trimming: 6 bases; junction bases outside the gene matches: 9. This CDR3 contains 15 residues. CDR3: CASSGPGQGTDTQYF. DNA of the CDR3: TGTGCCAGCAGCGGACCGGGACAGGGGACCGATACGCAGTATTTT.

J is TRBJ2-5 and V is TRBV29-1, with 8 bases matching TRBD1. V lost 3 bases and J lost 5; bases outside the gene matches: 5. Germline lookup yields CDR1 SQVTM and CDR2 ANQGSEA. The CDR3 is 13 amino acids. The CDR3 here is CSVEGQAQETQYF. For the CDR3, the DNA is TGCAGCGTTGAGGGACAGGCTCAGGAGACCCAGTACTTC.

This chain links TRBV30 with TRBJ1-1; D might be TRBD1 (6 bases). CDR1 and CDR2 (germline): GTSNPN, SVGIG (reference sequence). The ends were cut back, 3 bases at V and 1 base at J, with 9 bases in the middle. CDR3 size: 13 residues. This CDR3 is CAWRKTGNTEAFF. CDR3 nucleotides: TGTGCCTGGAGGAAGACAGGGAACACTGAAGCTTTCTTT. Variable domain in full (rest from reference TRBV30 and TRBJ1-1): SQTIHQWPATLVQPVGSPLSLECTVEGTSNPNLYWYRQAAGRGLQLLFYSVGIGQISSEVPQNLSASRPQDRQFILSSKKLLLSDSGFYLCAWRKTGNTEAFFGQGTRLTVV.

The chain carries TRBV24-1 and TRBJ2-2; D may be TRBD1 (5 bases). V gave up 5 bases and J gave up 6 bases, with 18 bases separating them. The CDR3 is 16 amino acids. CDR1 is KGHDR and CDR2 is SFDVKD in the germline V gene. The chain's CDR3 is CATSASGAWFPGELFF. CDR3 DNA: TGTGCCACCAGTGCTTCTGGGGCTTGGTTCCCCGGGGAGCTGTTTTTT.

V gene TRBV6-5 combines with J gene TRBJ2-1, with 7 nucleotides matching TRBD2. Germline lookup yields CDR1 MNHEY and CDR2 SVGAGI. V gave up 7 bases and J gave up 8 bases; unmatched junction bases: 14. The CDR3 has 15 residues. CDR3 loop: CASKAEAGEWHEQFF. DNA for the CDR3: TGTGCCAGCAAGGCCGAGGCGGGGGAGTGGCATGAGCAGTTCTTC.

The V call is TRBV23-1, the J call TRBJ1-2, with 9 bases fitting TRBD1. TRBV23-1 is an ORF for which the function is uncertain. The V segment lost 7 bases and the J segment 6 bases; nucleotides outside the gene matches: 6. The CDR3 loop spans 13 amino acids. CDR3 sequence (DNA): TGCGCCAGCACCCCCGGGACAGGGAATGGCTACACCTTC. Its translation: CASTPGTGNGYTF.

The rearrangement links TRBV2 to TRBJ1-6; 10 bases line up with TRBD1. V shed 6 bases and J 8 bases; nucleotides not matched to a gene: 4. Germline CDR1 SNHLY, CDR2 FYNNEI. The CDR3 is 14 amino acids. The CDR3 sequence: CASSADRGYSPLHF. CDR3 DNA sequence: TGTGCCAGCAGCGCGGACAGGGGGTATTCACCCCTCCACTTT.

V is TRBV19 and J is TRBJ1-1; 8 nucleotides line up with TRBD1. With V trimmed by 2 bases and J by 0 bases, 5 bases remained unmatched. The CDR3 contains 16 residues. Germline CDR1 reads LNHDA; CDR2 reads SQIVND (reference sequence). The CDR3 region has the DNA TGTGCCAGTAGTATAAGTCAGGGGGCCCTGAACACTGAAGCTTTCTTT. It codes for CASSISQGALNTEAFF. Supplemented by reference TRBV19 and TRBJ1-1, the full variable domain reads DGGITQSPKYLFRKEGQNVTLSCEQNLNHDAMYWYRQDPGQGLRLIYYSQIVNDFQKGDIAEGYSVSREKKESFPLTVTSAQKNPTAFYLCASSISQGALNTEAFFGQGTRLTVV.

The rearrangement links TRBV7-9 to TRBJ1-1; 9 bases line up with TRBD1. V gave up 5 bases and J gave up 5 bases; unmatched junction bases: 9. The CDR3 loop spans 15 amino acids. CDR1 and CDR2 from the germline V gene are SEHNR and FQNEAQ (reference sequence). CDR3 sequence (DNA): TGTGCCAGCAGCCCCCTCGGGACAGGGCAAACTGAAGCTTTCTTT. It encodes CASSPLGTGQTEAFF.

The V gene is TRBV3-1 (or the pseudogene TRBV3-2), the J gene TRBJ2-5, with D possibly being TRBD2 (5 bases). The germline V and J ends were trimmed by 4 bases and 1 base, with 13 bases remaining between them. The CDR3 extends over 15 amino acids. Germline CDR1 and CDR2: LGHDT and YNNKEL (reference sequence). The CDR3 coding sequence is TGTGCCAGCAGCCCCCTGGGCGGGCTCCAAGAGACCCAGTACTTC. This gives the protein CASSPLGGLQETQYF.

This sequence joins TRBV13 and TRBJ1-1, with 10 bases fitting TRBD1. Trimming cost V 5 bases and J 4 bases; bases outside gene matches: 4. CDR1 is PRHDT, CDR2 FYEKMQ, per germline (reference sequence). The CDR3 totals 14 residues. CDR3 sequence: CASSDRGRITEAFF. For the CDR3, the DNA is TGTGCCAGCAGCGACAGGGGGCGTATCACTGAAGCTTTCTTT.